What follows are 32 T cell receptor beta chains derived from one specimen sequenced in a study of cytomegalovirus exposure and HLA in healthy donors. PCR employed 60 Vbeta and 13 Jbeta primers. The protocol was immunoSEQ multiplex PCR, while the TCRdb copy is restricted to in-frame clones and leaves out a portion. The top ten clones hold about 4.2% of a sample with fewer than 150,000 clones, 65% to 75% of them seen once. Sequenced input: PBMCs. The receptors were gathered from a woman between 40 and 50 years old in good health and CMV-seropositive.

On this clone itself: Other nucleotide sequences in the sample specify the same CDR3. The chain carries TRBV7-9 and TRBJ2-7, with TRBD1 as a possible D gene (5 bases). V was clipped by 2 bases and J by 4 bases, with 6 bases between them. The CDR3 runs to 12 residues. Germline V gene lookup returns CDR1 SEHNR and CDR2 FQNEAQ (reference sequence). In nucleotides, the CDR3 is TGTGCCAGCAGCTTATCAGGGTACGAGCAGTACTTC. Translation gives CASSLSGYEQYF.

The chain combines TRBV11-1 with TRBJ2-1; 9 positions match TRBD2. The CDR3 covers 16 residues. The germline CDR1 and CDR2 sequences are SGHAT and FQDESV (reference sequence). With V trimmed by 7 bases and J by 5 bases, 12 bases remained unmatched. This CDR3 reads CASTPGGGRADNEQFF. The CDR3 DNA is TGTGCCAGCACCCCTGGCGGCGGGAGGGCCGACAATGAGCAGTTCTTC. The complete variable domain, with remaining parts taken from reference TRBV11-1 and TRBJ2-1, reads EAEVAQSPRYKITEKSQAVAFWCDPISGHATLYWYRQILGQGPELLVQFQDESVVDDSQLPKDRFSAERLKGVDSTLKIQPAELGDSAMYLCASTPGGGRADNEQFFGPGTRLTVL.

The chain uses TRBV2 and TRBJ1-1; 7 bases are a match to TRBD1. Germline lookup yields CDR1 SNHLY and CDR2 FYNNEI. This CDR3 has 16 residues. The ends lost 6 bases at V and 0 bases at J; junction bases unmatched: 10. For the CDR3, the DNA is TGTGCCAGCAGAAAACAGGGGTGGGGGGTGAACACTGAAGCTTTCTTT. Translation gives CASRKQGWGVNTEAFF.

This chain connects TRBV7-2 to TRBJ2-7; 9 bases are a match to TRBD1. This CDR3 comprises 14 residues. Trimming cost V 8 bases and J 5 bases; bases outside gene matches: 10. Germline V gives CDR1 SGHTA, CDR2 FQGNSA. Here the CDR3 reads CASSIGTGSNEQYF. The DNA for the CDR3 is TGTGCCAGCTCCATTGGGACAGGGAGTAACGAGCAGTACTTC. Complete variable domain (other parts from reference TRBV7-2 and TRBJ2-7): GAGVSQSPSNKVTEKGKDVELRCDPISGHTALYWYRQSLGQGLEFLIYFQGNSAPDKSGLPSDRFSAERTGGSVSTLTIQRTQQEDSAVYLCASSIGTGSNEQYFGPGTRLTVT.

This clone appeared once. The V call is TRBV7-8, the J call TRBJ1-5; possible D gene TRBD1, 6 bases. This CDR3 is 16 amino acids long. The ends were cut back, 2 bases at V and 4 bases at J, with 15 bases in the middle. Germline V gene data show CDR1 as SGHVS and CDR2 as FQNEAQ. The CDR3 spells CASSLMARRGNQPQHF. Here the CDR3 DNA reads TGTGCCAGCAGCTTAATGGCACGCAGGGGAAATCAGCCCCAGCATTTT.

The rearrangement joins TRBV11-3 to TRBJ2-1; 13 nucleotides align to TRBD2. Trimming cost V 5 bases and J 0 bases; bases outside gene matches: 10. There are 19 residues in the CDR3. The V gene's germline CDR1 is SGHNT and CDR2 YENEEA. This CDR3 reads CASSPRLAGGSSSYNEQFF. DNA of the CDR3: TGTGCCAGCAGCCCTCGACTAGCGGGAGGCTCGAGCTCCTACAATGAGCAGTTCTTC.

This clone has just a few counts. The chain couples TRBV5-4 to TRBJ1-6; TRBD1 agrees at 7 bases. There are 15 residues in the CDR3. In germline, CDR1 is SGHNT, CDR2 YYREEE (reference sequence). The J segment lost 8 bases and the V segment lost 0 bases, leaving 5 bases of the junction unmatched. DNA of the CDR3: TGTGCCAGCAGCTTGGGAAGGGGGCGGTATTCACCCCTCCACTTT. Translating it yields CASSLGRGRYSPLHF.

The chain joins TRBV6-5 to TRBJ1-6; maybe TRBD1 (5 bases). Trimming cost V 6 bases and J 7 bases, with 16 bases left between them. This CDR3 contains 15 residues. Germline CDR1 is MNHEY and CDR2 is SVGAGI. This chain's CDR3 is CASRVWEGANSPLHF. The CDR3 DNA is TGTGCCAGCAGAGTATGGGAAGGGGCGAATTCACCCCTCCACTTT.

V is TRBV9 and J is TRBJ2-1, with 9 bases identical to TRBD1. V shed 1 base, J shed 3 bases, and the junction held 5 bases outside the gene matches. Looked up from germline, CDR1 is SGDLS and CDR2 is YYNGEE. The CDR3 sequence is 16 residues long. The CDR3 loop reads CASSVQQGANYNEQFF. The CDR3, as DNA: TGTGCCAGCAGCGTACAACAGGGGGCAAACTACAATGAGCAGTTCTTC.

Of note for this clone: Relative to the germline gene, one junction end is altered; a read error may explain this. The V and J genes are TRBV7-7 and TRBJ2-7; the match to TRBD1 covers 8 bases. Germline CDR1 is SSHAT and CDR2 is FNYEAQ (reference sequence). CDR3 length: 14 amino acids. The CDR3 region has the DNA TGTGCTAGCAGCTTTGCTCAGGGGGCGGGCGAGCAGTACTTC. Amino acids: CASSFAQGAGEQYF. Full variable domain (remainder filled in from reference TRBV7-7 and TRBJ2-7): GAGVSQSPRYKVTKRGQDVTLRCDPISSHATLYWYQQALGQGPEFLTYFNYEAQPDKSGLPSDRFSAERPEGSISTLTIQRTEQRDSAMYRCASSFAQGAGEQYFGPGTRLTVT.

The chain joins TRBV2 to TRBJ2-1, with a tentative D call TRBD2 (5 bases). Germline lookup yields CDR1 SNHLY and CDR2 FYNNEI. The V end lost 8 bases, the J end lost 2 bases, and 10 bases lay between the germline ends. The CDR3 sequence is 13 residues long. CDR3 protein: CASYGVTYNEQFF. For the CDR3, the DNA is TGTGCCAGCTACGGGGTGACCTACAATGAGCAGTTCTTC.

This clone was observed a handful of times. The chain links TRBV4-1 to TRBJ2-2; 9 nucleotides align to TRBD1. From germline, CDR1 is MGHRA and CDR2 YSYEKL. This CDR3 contains 17 residues. With 4 bases clipped from V and 0 bases from J, the junction kept 6 bases outside the gene matches. CDR3 sequence (DNA): TGCGCCAGCAGCCCCACGACAGGGGGGACGAACACCGGGGAGCTGTTTTTT. Protein sequence: CASSPTTGGTNTGELFF.

This clone was seen a few times. The chain carries TRBV18 and TRBJ2-2; 8 nucleotides line up with TRBD1. V lost 4 bases to trimming and J lost 6 bases; unmatched junction nucleotides: 4. This CDR3 has 14 amino acids. Germline CDR1 reads KGHSH; CDR2 reads LQKENI. This CDR3 reads CASSRTGSPGELFF. The CDR3 nucleotides read TGTGCCAGCTCACGGACAGGGTCCCCCGGGGAGCTGTTTTTT.

The table lists this clone with a few counts. The chain has TRBV5-6 and TRBJ2-3, with D possibly TRBD1 on 6 matching bases. The germline V and J ends were trimmed by 4 bases and 2 bases, with 14 bases remaining between them. Germline V CDR1 and CDR2: SGHDT, YYEEEE. The CDR3 spans 15 residues. CDR3 coding DNA: TGTGCCAGCAGCCTGGTGGACAGAGACACAGATACGCAGTATTTT. Its protein is CASSLVDRDTDTQYF.

This clone was counted between two and nine times. The chain has TRBV6-1 and TRBJ2-4, with a weak D call TRBD1 (5 bases). The CDR3 spans 16 residues. Between the trimmed V and J ends, which lost 2 bases and 0 bases, there was a span of 11 bases. The germline V gene has CDR1 MNHNS and CDR2 SASEGT. The CDR3 loop reads CASSERSGKAKNIQYF. CDR3 sequence (DNA): TGTGCCAGCAGTGAAAGGTCAGGGAAAGCCAAAAACATTCAGTACTTC.

J is TRBJ1-2 and V is TRBV25-1; 8 bases agree with TRBD1. J was trimmed by 7 bases and V by 4 bases; bases with no gene match: 8. CDR3 length equals 14 residues. Germline V gene sequence: CDR1 MGHDK, CDR2 SYGVNS. CDR3 nucleotide sequence: TGTGCCAGCAGTGCCTTGACAGGGGCGGGTGGCTACACCTTC. Amino acids: CASSALTGAGGYTF.

V and J are TRBV2 and TRBJ1-5; TRBD1 agrees at 11 bases. The CDR3 has 18 amino acids. Looked up from germline, CDR1 is SNHLY and CDR2 is FYNNEI. Trimming cost V 6 bases and J 0 bases; bases outside gene matches: 10. The CDR3 reads CASRSPGQGGHSNQPQHF. The CDR3 nucleotides are TGTGCCAGCAGGTCCCCGGGACAGGGGGGCCATAGCAATCAGCCCCAGCATTTT.

The count of this clone is one. The chain employs TRBV5-4 and TRBJ2-3; D ambiguous. Trimming left V 1 base short and J 1 base short, with 7 bases between. Germline CDR1 reads SGHNT; CDR2 reads YYREEE (reference sequence). The CDR3 totals 14 residues. CDR3 loop: CASSLLSGTDTQYF. The CDR3, as DNA: TGTGCCAGCAGCTTGTTAAGCGGCACAGATACGCAGTATTTT.

V usage is TRBV13 and J usage is TRBJ2-7, with 12 bases identical to TRBD2. Germline loops: CDR1 PRHDT, CDR2 FYEKMQ (reference sequence). The CDR3 is made up of 16 amino acids. The V and J ends lost 4 bases and 4 bases, in that order; junction bases with no gene match: 8. The CDR3 region is CASSSRTSGAPYEQYF. The DNA of the CDR3 is TGTGCCAGCAGCTCCCGGACTAGCGGGGCACCTTACGAGCAGTACTTC.

This clone was picked up a small number of times. The chain uses TRBV2 and TRBJ2-4; 9 bases align to TRBD1. The V segment lost 4 bases and the J segment 6 bases; nucleotides outside the gene matches: 16. This CDR3 region has 18 residues. Per the germline V gene, CDR1 is SNHLY and CDR2 is FYNNEI. In DNA, the CDR3 is TGTGCCAGCAGTGGGTGGTCCGCGGGACAGGGCGCAGGAAACATTCAGTACTTC. The encoded protein is CASSGWSAGQGAGNIQYF.

V gene TRBV2 combines with J gene TRBJ1-2, with 7 bases fitting TRBD1. The germline V gene encodes CDR1 SNHLY and CDR2 FYNNEI. The CDR3 contains 13 residues. V was pared by 5 bases and J by 5 bases, with 5 bases of the junction left unmatched. The DNA for the CDR3 is TGTGCCAGCAGTACCGGGACAGCATATGGCTACACCTTC. Translating gives CASSTGTAYGYTF.

This rearrangement joins TRBV4-1 to TRBJ1-2, with TRBD1 as a possible D gene (6 bases). This CDR3 region has 17 residues. Between the trimmed V and J ends, which lost 1 base and 6 bases, there was a span of 21 bases. Germline CDR1 is MGHRA and CDR2 is YSYEKL. CDR3 sequence reads: CASSQGIFGTHQDGYTF. The CDR3 nucleotides are TGCGCCAGCAGCCAAGGAATCTTTGGGACACACCAGGATGGCTACACCTTC.

CDR3 sequence: CASSSLGEPPRTDTQYF. CDR3 bases: TGTGCCAGCAGTTCCCTCGGGGAGCCCCCACGCACAGATACGCAGTATTTT. This chain joins TRBV28 and TRBJ2-3; D is perhaps TRBD2 (5 bases). The germline V and J ends were trimmed by 4 bases and 1 base, with 18 bases remaining between them. Germline CDR1 and CDR2: MDHEN and SYDVKM. This CDR3 is built from 17 residues.

CDR3 sequence: CASRSPTGGASPLHF. The CDR3 nucleotides read TGTGCCAGCAGATCACCGACAGGGGGCGCATCACCCCTCCACTTT. The J gene is TRBJ1-6, the V gene TRBV2, with 10 bases that match TRBD1. The length of the CDR3 is 15 residues. The V gene end was trimmed by 6 bases and the J gene end by 10 bases; junction bases not matched to a gene: 9. Germline CDR1 is SNHLY and CDR2 is FYNNEI.

The CDR3 coding sequence is TGTGCCATCAGCCAGACAGGCTCCGGGGTTTATGGCTACACCTTC. Translating it yields CAISQTGSGVYGYTF. The rearrangement uses TRBV10-3 and TRBJ1-2; tentative D call: TRBD1 (6 bases). The V gene lost 6 bases and the J gene lost 5 bases, with 19 bases spanning the gap. The CDR3 covers 15 residues. Per germline, CDR1 ENHRY and CDR2 SYGVKD.

V gene TRBV5-1 combines with J gene TRBJ1-3, with 8 bases that match TRBD1. The CDR3 spans 14 residues. After removal of 4 bases from V and 2 bases from J, the junction contained 2 bases not matched to a gene. In germline, CDR1 is SGHRS, CDR2 YFSETQ. The CDR3 DNA follows: TGCGCCAGCAGCCCGGACAGGGCTGGAAACACCATATATTTT. Its protein is CASSPDRAGNTIYF.

In this sample, this clone turned up a few times. This chain links TRBV30 with TRBJ2-2; unclear D gene. The CDR3 runs to 14 residues. V was clipped by 0 bases and J by 4 bases, with 9 bases between them. Per the germline V gene, CDR1 is GTSNPN and CDR2 is SVGIG (reference sequence). CDR3 in DNA: TGTGCCTGGAGTGTTCTGCGGCCCACCGGGGAGCTGTTTTTT. Translating it yields CAWSVLRPTGELFF.

This chain connects TRBV7-8 to TRBJ1-5, with D hard to call. The CDR3 consists of 14 residues. The V and J ends lost 1 base and 1 base respectively, with 5 bases between them. The germline V gene encodes CDR1 SGHVS and CDR2 FQNEAQ. The chain's CDR3 is CASSLVLSNQPQHF. CDR3 nucleotides: TGTGCCAGCAGCTTAGTATTAAGCAATCAGCCCCAGCATTTT.

The chain is built from TRBV5-1 and TRBJ1-2; D remains unclear. CDR1 is SGHRS and CDR2 is YFSETQ in the germline V gene. Trimming cost V 4 bases and J 5 bases, with 15 bases left between them. The CDR3 spans 14 residues. The CDR3 loop reads CASSLPGREYGYTF. The CDR3 DNA reads TGCGCCAGCAGCCTTCCCGGACGGGAATATGGCTACACCTTC.

V and J are TRBV7-9 and TRBJ1-1; D is possibly TRBD1 (6 bases). Germline CDR1 reads SEHNR; CDR2 reads FQNEAQ (reference sequence). This CDR3 is built from 14 residues. Trimming took off 6 bases at V and 2 bases at J, with 13 bases between the two ends. In nucleotides, the CDR3 is TGTGCCAGCAGACAGGGCCGTGTAAACACTGAAGCTTTCTTT. Its protein is CASRQGRVNTEAFF.

On this clone itself: The junction and the germline gene differ at one end; a read error may be behind it. The rearrangement links TRBV7-9 to TRBJ1-2; TRBD1 matches 8 bases. The CDR3 is 16 amino acids. Germline-derived CDR1 and CDR2 are SEHNR and FQNEAQ (reference sequence). In DNA, the CDR3 is TGTTCCAGCAGCCAATACGACAGGGGCGTTAAATATGGCTACACCTTC. This gives the protein CSSSQYDRGVKYGYTF.

With regard to this clone: Other DNA sequences of this sample code for an identical CDR3. The V call is TRBV6-1, the J call TRBJ2-7; 10 bases agree with TRBD2. This CDR3 spans 16 amino acids. Germline assignment: CDR1 MNHNS and CDR2 SASEGT. J lost 5 bases, V lost 1 base, and 8 bases had no gene match. Here the CDR3 reads CASSEVLAGAWDEQYF. In DNA form, the CDR3 reads TGTGCCAGCAGTGAAGTCCTAGCGGGAGCTTGGGACGAGCAGTACTTC.